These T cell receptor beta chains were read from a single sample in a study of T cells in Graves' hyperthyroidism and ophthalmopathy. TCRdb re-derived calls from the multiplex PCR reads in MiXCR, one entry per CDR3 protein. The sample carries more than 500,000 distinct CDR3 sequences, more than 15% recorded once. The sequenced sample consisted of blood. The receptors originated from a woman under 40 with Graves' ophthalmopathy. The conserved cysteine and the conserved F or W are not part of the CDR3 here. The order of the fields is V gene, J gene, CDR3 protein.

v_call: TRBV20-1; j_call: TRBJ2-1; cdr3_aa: SARDEGSVNEQF
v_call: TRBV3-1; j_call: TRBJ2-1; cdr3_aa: ASSPPGTTHNEQF
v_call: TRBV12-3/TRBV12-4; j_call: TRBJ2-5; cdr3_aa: ASSLFGEETQY
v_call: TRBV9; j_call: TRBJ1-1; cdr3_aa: ASGLKPGTGTEAF
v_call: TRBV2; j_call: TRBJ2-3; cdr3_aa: ASSRLAVMIDTQY
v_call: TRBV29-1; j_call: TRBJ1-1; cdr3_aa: SSGQGWNTEAF
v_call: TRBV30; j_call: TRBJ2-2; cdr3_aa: AWSTGATGELF
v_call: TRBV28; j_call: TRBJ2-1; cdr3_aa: ASSFSGTSGEQF
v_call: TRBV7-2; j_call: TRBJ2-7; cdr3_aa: ASSLAGQGTYEQY
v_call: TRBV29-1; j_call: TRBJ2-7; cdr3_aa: SVEDRQGSYEQY
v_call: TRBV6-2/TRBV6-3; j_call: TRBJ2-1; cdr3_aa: ASSPGRNQAGAGEQF
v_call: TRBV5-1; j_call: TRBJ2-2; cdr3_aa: ASSRSGTATNTGELF
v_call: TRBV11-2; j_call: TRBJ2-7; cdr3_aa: ASSQTGLAISSDEQY
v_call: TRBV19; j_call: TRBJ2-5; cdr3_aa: ASSWTSGSGAYPETQY
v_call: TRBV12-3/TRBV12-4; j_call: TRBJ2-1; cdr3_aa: ASSLPPDGNEQF
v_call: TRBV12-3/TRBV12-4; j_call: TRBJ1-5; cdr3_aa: ASSPRQFNQPQH
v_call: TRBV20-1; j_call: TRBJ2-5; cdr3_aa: SAQREWRETQY
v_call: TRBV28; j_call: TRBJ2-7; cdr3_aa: ASGLGTGATYEQY
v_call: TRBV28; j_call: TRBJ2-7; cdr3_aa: ASRSNGLVYEQY
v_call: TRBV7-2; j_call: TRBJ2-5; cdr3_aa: ASSFRDGNPQETQY
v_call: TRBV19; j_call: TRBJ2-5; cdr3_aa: ASSKGALGETQY
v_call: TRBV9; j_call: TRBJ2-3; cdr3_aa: ASSVQESDTQY